The text below deals with one T cell receptor beta chain. As yet, its antigen is unknown. The trim removed 3 bases at V and 5 bases at J, leaving 3 bases unmatched. The germline CDR1 and CDR2 sequences are DFQATT and SNEGSKA (reference sequence). The CDR3 is 13 amino acids. TCRdb independently ran MiXCR on the RT-PCR reads; one entry per CDR3 protein. The table records around 710,000 distinct CDR3 sequences, 14% of them present only once. This specimen belongs to a study of response to subunit inactivated influenza vaccine. Study-level results: The authors suggested that few new T cells are recruited per seasonal influenza vaccination.

This chain joins TRBV20-1 and TRBJ2-7, with 11 bases fitting TRBD1. This material consisted of PBMCs from blood, taken roughly 15 days before vaccination. The sequence derives from a man aged 50 to 59 who received an inactivated influenza vaccine. The CDR3 DNA reads as TGCAGTGCTAGGGACAGGGGGCTCAACGAGCAGTACTTC. It is translated as CSARDRGLNEQYF.